This is a list of T cell receptor beta chains from one sample in a study of blood T cell repertoires in COVID-19. Profiled with immunoSEQ multiplex PCR; TCRdb holds only in-frame clones, not every one. Of about 130,000 clones listed, 65% to 85% were seen once; the top ten hold approximately 1.8%. Sequenced input: peripheral blood. These receptor sequences come from a man aged 65-85 years with acute or convalescent COVID-19. Both conserved end residues are part of each CDR3. Fields, in order: clone size, CDR3 length, J gene, V gene, D gene, CDR3 DNA, CDR3 protein. The D gene is left open where the match is weak. Clone size, where shown, is once, few, many, or a class for clones that have expanded.

- 16 TRBJ1-5 TRBV4-1 - TGCGCCAGCAGCCAAGGCTCTGGATCGGGTAATCAGCCCCAGCATTTT CASSQGSGSGNQPQHF
few 16 TRBJ2-7 TRBV4-1 TRBD2 TGCGCCAGCAGCCAAGAAGGGGAGGGCGGCTCCTACGAGCAGTACTTC CASSQEGEGGSYEQYF
- 16 TRBJ2-5 TRBV4-2 TRBD2 TGTGCCAGCAGCCAGAACCCGGGACTAGCGGAAGAGACCCAGTACTTC CASSQNPGLAEETQYF
- 13 TRBJ1-1 TRBV5-1 - TGCGCCAGCAGCTTGCTACGGAACACTGAAGCTTTCTTT CASSLLRNTEAFF
few 14 TRBJ1-1 TRBV5-1 TRBD1 TGCGCCAGCAGAGAGGGACAGGGCCACACTGAAGCTTTCTTT CASREGQGHTEAFF
- 17 TRBJ2-7 TRBV4-1 TRBD2 TGCGCCAGCAGCGAAGTTAGCCTGGGACTAGCGGGGGGCGAGCAGTACTTC CASSEVSLGLAGGEQYF
few 12 TRBJ1-2 TRBV7-9 - TGTGCCAGCAGCTTCGGAGCCTATGGCTACACCTTC CASSFGAYGYTF
- 18 TRBJ2-3 TRBV5-1 TRBD2 TGCGCCAGCAGATCCTACACTGTAGCGGGCTCTAGCACAGATACGCAGTATTTT CASRSYTVAGSSTDTQYF
- 16 TRBJ1-1 TRBV14 - TGTGCCAGCAGCTCGTTTACAGGGATTTTGAACACTGAAGCTTTCTTT CASSSFTGILNTEAFF
- 12 TRBJ1-1 TRBV29-1 TRBD1 TGCAGCGGGGGACAGGGGGGCACTGAAGCTTTCTTT CSGGQGGTEAFF
few 14 TRBJ1-5 TRBV6-5 TRBD1 TGTGCCAGCAAGGCAGGGGGGCCAAATCAGCCCCAGCATTTT CASKAGGPNQPQHF
- 14 TRBJ1-3 TRBV2 - TGTGCCAGCAGGATGGGGAGCTCTGGAAACACCATATATTTT CASRMGSSGNTIYF